This paragraph reports one T cell receptor (beta chain). No antigen is known for it. This specimen belongs to a study of shared clonotypes between healthy human individuals. The CDR3 sequence is 18 residues long. The germline V gene has CDR1 LGHNA and CDR2 YSLEER. Trimming removed 6 bases from V and 3 bases from J; junction bases left unmatched: 15. Whole-study results and caveats: Large sequencing depth failed to make sorted-subset sequencing complete, rarefaction showed. What limited the represented genetic and exposure-history diversity was the small number of donors. It was anticipated that sequencing depth would influence how many clonotypes donors shared.

Clones were read by immunoSEQ multiplex PCR, and TCRdb kept only the in-frame ones, dropping some. The sample has fewer than 2.5 million clones; approximately 94% are singletons. Sequencing input: naive CD4+ T cells from PBMCs. Subset defined: CD45RA+ positively selected. J is TRBJ2-1 and V is TRBV4-3; TRBD2 matches 9 bases. This receptor was taken from a man between 18 and 29 years old in good health. Some clones in this sample may be carry-over from other donors' samples. CDR3 DNA sequence: TGCGCCAGCAGGCACGGCGGCACTAGCGGGCGCAACTACAATGAGCAGTTCTTC. Translation gives CASRHGGTSGRNYNEQFF.